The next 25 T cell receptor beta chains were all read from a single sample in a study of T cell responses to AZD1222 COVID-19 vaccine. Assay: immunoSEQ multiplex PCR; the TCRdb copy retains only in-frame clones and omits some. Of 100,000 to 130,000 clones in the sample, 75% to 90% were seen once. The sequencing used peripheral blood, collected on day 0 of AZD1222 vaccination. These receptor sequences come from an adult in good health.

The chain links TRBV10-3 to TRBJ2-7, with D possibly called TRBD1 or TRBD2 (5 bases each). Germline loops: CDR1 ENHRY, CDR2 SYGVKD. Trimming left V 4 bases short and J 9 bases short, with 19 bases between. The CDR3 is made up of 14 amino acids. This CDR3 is CAISAPGPDVPQYF. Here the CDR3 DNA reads TGTGCCATCAGTGCACCGGGACCTGATGTTCCGCAGTACTTC.

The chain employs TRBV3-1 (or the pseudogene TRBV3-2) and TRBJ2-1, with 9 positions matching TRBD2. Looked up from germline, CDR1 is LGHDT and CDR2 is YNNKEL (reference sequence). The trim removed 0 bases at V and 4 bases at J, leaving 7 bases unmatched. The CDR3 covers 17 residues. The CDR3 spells CASSQDSREGLYNEQFF. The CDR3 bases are TGTGCCAGCAGCCAAGATTCGCGGGAGGGCCTTTACAATGAGCAGTTCTTC.

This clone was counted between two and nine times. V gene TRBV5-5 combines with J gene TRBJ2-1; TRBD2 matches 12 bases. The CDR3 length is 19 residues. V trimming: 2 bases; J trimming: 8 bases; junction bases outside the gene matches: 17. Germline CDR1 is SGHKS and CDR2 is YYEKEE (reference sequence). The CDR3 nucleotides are TGTGCCAGCAGCTTTGGGACTCCCAGACTAGCGGGAGTCCGCTATGAGCAGTTCTTC. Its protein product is CASSFGTPRLAGVRYEQFF.

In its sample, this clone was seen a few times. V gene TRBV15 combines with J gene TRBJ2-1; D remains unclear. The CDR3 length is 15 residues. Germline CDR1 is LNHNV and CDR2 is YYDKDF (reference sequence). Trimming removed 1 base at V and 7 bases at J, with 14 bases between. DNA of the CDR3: TGTGCCACCAGCAGAGCCGCTGGGGAAGCAAATGAGCAGTTCTTC. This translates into CATSRAAGEANEQFF.

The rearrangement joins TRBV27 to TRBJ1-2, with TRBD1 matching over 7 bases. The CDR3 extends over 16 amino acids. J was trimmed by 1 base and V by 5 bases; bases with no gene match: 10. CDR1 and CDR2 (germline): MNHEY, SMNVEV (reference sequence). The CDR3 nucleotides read TGTGCCAGCAGTGGCCTCCCGGGACAGATTAACTATGGCTACACCTTC. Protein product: CASSGLPGQINYGYTF.

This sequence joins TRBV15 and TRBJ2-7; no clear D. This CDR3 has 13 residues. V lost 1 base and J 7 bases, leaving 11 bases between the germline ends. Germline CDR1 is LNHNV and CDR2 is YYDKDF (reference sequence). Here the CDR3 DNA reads TGTGCCACCAGCAGAGCCGCTTCTCAAGAGCAGTACTTC. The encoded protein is CATSRAASQEQYF.

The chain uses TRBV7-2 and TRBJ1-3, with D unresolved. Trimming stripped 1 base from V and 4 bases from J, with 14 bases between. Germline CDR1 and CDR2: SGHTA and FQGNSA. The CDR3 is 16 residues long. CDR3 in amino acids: CASSLGSPQGGNTIYF. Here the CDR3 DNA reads TGTGCCAGCAGCTTAGGCAGCCCCCAAGGGGGAAACACCATATATTTT.

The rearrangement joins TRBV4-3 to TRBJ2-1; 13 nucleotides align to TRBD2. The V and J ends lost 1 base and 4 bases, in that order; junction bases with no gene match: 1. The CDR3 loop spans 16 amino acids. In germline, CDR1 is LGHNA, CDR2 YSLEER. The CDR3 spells CASSQGTSGGYNEQFF. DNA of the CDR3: TGCGCCAGCAGCCAAGGGACTAGCGGGGGTTACAATGAGCAGTTCTTC.

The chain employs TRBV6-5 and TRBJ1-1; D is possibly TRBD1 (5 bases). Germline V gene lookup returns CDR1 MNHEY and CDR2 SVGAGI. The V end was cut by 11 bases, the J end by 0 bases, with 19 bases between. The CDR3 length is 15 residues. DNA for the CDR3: TGTGCCTCCAAGAGGGCAGGACACCTGAACACTGAAGCTTTCTTT. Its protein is CASKRAGHLNTEAFF.

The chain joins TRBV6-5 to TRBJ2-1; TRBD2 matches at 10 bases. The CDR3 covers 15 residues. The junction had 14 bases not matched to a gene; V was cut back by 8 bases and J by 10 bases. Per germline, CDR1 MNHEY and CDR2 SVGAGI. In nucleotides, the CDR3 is TGTGCCAGCGAGGATGGGACTAGCGTTGGTCAAGAGCAGTTCTTC. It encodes CASEDGTSVGQEQFF.

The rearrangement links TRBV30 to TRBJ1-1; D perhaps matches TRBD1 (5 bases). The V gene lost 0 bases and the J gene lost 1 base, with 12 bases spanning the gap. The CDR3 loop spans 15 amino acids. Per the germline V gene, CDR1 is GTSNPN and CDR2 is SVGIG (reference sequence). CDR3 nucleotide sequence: TGTGCCTGGAGTGTACTGGAGACAGAGAACACTGAAGCTTTCTTT. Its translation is CAWSVLETENTEAFF.

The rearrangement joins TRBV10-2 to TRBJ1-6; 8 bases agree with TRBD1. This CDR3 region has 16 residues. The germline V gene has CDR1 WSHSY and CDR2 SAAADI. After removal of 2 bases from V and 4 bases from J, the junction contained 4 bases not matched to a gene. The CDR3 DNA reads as TGCGCCAGCAGTGAGGACTGGACAGGGTATAATTCACCCCTCCACTTT. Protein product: CASSEDWTGYNSPLHF.

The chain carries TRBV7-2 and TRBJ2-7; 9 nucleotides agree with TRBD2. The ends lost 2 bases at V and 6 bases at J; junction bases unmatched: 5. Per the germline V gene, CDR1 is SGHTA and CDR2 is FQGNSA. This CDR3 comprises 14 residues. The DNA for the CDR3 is TGTGCCAGCAGCTTACGGCGGGGGGGCCTCGAGCAGTACTTC. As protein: CASSLRRGGLEQYF. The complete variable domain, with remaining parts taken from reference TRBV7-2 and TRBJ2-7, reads GAGVSQSPSNKVTEKGKDVELRCDPISGHTALYWYRQSLGQGLEFLIYFQGNSAPDKSGLPSDRFSAERTGGSVSTLTIQRTQQEDSAVYLCASSLRRGGLEQYFGPGTRLTVT.

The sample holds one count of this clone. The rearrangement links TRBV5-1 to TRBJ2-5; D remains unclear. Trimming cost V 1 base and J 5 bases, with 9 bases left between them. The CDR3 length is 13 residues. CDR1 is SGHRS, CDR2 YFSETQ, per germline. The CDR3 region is CASSLRTRETQYF. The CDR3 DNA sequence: TGCGCCAGCAGCTTGCGGACGAGGGAGACCCAGTACTTC.

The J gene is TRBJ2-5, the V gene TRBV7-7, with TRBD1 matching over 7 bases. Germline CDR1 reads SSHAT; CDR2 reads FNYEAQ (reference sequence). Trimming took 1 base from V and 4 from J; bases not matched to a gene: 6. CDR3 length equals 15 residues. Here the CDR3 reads CASSLGGQRGETQYF. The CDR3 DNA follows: TGTGCCAGCAGCTTAGGGGGACAGAGAGGAGAGACCCAGTACTTC.

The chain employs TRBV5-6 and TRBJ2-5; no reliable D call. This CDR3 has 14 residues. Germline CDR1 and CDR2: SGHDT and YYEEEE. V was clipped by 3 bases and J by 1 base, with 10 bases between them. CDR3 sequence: CASSWWAVQETQYF. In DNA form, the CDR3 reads TGTGCCAGCAGCTGGTGGGCGGTCCAAGAGACCCAGTACTTC.

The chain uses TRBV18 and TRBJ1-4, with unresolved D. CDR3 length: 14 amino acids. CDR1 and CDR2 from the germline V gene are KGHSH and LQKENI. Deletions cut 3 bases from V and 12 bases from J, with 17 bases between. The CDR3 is CASSPTKGRVELFF. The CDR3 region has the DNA TGTGCCAGCTCACCGACAAAAGGACGAGTCGAACTGTTTTTT.

The CDR3 region has the DNA TGTGCCTGGAGTGGACAGGGGTTGTCACCCCTCCACTTT. Translated: CAWSGQGLSPLHF. The chain combines TRBV30 with TRBJ1-6, with 8 nucleotides matching TRBD1. The CDR3 length is 13 residues. Germline loops: CDR1 GTSNPN, CDR2 SVGIG (reference sequence). J lost 10 bases, V lost 1 base, and 3 bases had no gene match. Based on the CDR3 plus reference TRBV30 and TRBJ1-6, the full variable domain is SQTIHQWPATLVQPVGSPLSLECTVEGTSNPNLYWYRQAAGRGLQLLFYSVGIGQISSEVPQNLSASRPQDRQFILSSKKLLLSDSGFYLCAWSGQGLSPLHFGNGTRLTVT.

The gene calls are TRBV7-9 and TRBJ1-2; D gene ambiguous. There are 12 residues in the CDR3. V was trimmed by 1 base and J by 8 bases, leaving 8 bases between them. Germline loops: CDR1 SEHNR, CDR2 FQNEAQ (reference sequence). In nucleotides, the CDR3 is TGTGCCAGCAGCTTAGTGGTCGGGGGCTACACCTTC. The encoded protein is CASSLVVGGYTF.

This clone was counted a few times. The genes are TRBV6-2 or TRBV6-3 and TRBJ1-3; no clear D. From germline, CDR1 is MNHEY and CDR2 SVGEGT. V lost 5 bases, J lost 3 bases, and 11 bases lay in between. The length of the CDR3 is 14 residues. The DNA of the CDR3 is TGTGCCAGCAGTCCAAGGATCATTGGAAACACCATATATTTT. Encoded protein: CASSPRIIGNTIYF.

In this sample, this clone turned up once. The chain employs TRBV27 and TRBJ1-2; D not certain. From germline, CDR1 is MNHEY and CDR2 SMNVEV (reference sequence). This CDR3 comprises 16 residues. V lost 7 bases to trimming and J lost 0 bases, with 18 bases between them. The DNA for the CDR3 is TGTGCCAGCAAACTTTTTTATTCCAGGACTAACTATGGCTACACCTTC. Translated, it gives CASKLFYSRTNYGYTF.

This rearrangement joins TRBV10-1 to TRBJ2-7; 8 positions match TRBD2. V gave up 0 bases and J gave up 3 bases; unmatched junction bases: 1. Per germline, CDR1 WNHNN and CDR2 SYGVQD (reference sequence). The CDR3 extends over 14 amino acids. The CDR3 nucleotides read TGCGCCAGCAGTGAGTCGGGACTAGACTACGAGCAGTACTTC. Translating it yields CASSESGLDYEQYF.

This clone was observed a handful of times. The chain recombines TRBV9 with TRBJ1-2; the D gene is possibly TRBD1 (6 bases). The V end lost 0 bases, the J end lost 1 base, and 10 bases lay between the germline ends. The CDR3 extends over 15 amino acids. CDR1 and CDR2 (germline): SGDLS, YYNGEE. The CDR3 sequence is CASSVDGGHNYGYTF. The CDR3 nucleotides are TGTGCCAGCAGCGTAGATGGGGGCCATAACTATGGCTACACCTTC.

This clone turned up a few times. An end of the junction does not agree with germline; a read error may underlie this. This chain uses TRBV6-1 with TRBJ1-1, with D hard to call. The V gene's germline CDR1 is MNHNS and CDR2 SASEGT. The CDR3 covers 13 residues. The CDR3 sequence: CASSEASASNPSF. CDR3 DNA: TGTGCCAGCAGTGAAGCCTCAGCGTCAAATCCGAGCTTT.

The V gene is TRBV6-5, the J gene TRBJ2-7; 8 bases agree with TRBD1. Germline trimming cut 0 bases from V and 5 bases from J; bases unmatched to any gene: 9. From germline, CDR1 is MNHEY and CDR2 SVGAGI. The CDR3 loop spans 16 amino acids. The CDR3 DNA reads TGTGCCAGCAGTTACTCATTCCGGACAGGGATCGACGAGCAGTACTTC. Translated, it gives CASSYSFRTGIDEQYF.